This record covers a single T cell receptor beta chain. The data derive from a study of blood T cell repertoires in COVID-19. Study-wide context: Some COVID-19 samples were acute and others convalescent; all came from the United States, Italy and Spain. The cDNA or gDNA used as material had been derived from T cells, B-cell-depleted T cells, or PBMCs.

Original processing notes: Amplification from reference gene primers served as the basis for estimated nucleated cell counts. Measured with immunoSEQ multiplex PCR; TCRdb has only the in-frame clones, and not every one. V and J calls and clone size are copied from that table; D and trimming were computed from the DNA. The sample shows 450,000 to 500,000 clones, approximately 83% of them seen only once. Trimming removed 7 bases from V and 2 bases from J, with 18 bases in between. CDR3 length equals 16 residues. Germline V gives CDR1 LNHDA, CDR2 SQIVND (reference sequence). The sequenced sample was peripheral blood. The chain uses TRBV19 and TRBJ1-3; D gene ambiguous. The source is a human donor in a cohort sampled during active COVID-19. CDR3 DNA: TGTGCCAGTACCTCGACCGGGATATTTGCTGGAAACACCATATATTTT. Translation gives CASTSTGIFAGNTIYF. The full variable domain, with the rest looked up from reference TRBV19 and TRBJ1-3, is DGGITQSPKYLFRKEGQNVTLSCEQNLNHDAMYWYRQDPGQGLRLIYYSQIVNDFQKGDIAEGYSVSREKKESFPLTVTSAQKNPTAFYLCASTSTGIFAGNTIYFGEGSWLTVV.